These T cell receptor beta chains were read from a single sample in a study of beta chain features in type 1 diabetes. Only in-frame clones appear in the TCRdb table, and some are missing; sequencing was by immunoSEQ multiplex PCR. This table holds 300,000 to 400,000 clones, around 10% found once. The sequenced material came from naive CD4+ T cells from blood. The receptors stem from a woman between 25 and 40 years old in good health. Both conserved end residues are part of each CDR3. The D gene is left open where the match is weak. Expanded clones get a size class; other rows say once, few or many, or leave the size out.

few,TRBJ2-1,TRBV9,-,CASSVEGHLYNEQFF,TGTGCCAGCAGCGTAGAGGGACACCTATACAATGAGCAGTTCTTC
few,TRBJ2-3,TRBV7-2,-,CASSLVTGAGTDTQYF,TGTGCCAGCAGCTTAGTAACGGGAGCCGGCACAGATACGCAGTATTTT
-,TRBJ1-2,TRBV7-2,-,CASSTQGHPGIGYTF,TGTGCCAGCAGCACGCAGGGACACCCGGGAATTGGCTACACCTTC
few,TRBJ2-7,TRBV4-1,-,CASSQVVGSGYEQYF,TGCGCCAGCAGCCAAGTAGTAGGTAGCGGCTACGAGCAGTACTTC
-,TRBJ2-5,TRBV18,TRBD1,CASSPKQGFQETQYF,TGTGCCAGCTCACCAAAACAGGGGTTTCAAGAGACCCAGTACTTC
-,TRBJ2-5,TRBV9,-,CASSAGPAGYETQYF,TGTGCCAGCAGTGCGGGCCCGGCGGGTTACGAGACCCAGTACTTC
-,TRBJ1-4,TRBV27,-,CASRRGTNEKLFF,TGTGCCAGCCGGAGGGGTACTAATGAAAAACTGTTTTTT
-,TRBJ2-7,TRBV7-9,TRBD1,CASSLAETGAYEQYF,TGTGCCAGCAGCTTAGCGGAGACAGGGGCCTACGAGCAGTACTTC
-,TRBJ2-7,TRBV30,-,CAWEGSYEQYF,TGTGCCTGGGAAGGGAGTTACGAGCAGTACTTC
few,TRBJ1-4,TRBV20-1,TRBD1,CSALDREVFF,TGCAGTGCTCTTGACAGGGAGGTGTTTTTT
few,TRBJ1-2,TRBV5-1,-,CASSLGGVTIYGYTF,TGCGCCAGCAGCTTGGGGGGAGTTACCATCTATGGCTACACCTTC
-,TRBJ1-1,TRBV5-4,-,CASSGGGREATEAFF,TGTGCCAGCAGCGGGGGTGGGAGGGAGGCCACTGAAGCTTTCTTT
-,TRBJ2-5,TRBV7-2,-,CASIKEGFKAQETQYF,TGTGCCAGCATCAAGGAGGGGTTCAAGGCCCAAGAGACCCAGTACTTC
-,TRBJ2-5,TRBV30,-,CAWSSRETQYF,TGTGCCTGGAGCTCGAGGGAGACCCAGTACTTC
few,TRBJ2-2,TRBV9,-,CASSVDGIVSGGELFF,TGTGCCAGCAGCGTAGATGGGATAGTGAGCGGCGGGGAGCTGTTTTTT
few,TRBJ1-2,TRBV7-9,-,CASSSLAGKTNYGYTF,TGTGCCAGCAGCTCCCTAGCCGGGAAAACTAACTATGGCTACACCTTC
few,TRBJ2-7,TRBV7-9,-,CASSPSAPSSYEQYF,TGTGCCAGCAGCCCCAGCGCCCCAAGCTCCTACGAGCAGTACTTC
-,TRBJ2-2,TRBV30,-,CAWSTGTIAVRIPGELFF,TGTGCCTGGAGTACCGGAACTATAGCGGTTCGTATCCCCGGGGAGCTGTTTTTT
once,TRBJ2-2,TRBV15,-,CATRARSNTGELFF,TGTGCCACCAGGGCGAGGTCAAACACCGGGGAGCTGTTTTTT
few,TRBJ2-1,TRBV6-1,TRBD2,CASSEGLAVNEQFF,TGTGCCAGCAGTGAAGGGCTAGCGGTAAATGAGCAGTTCTTC
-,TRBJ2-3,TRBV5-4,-,CASSASWLPSTDTQYF,TGTGCCAGCAGCGCTAGTTGGCTACCTAGCACAGATACGCAGTATTTT
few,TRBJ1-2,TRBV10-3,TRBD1,CAISGTGRGGYTF,TGTGCCATCAGTGGGACAGGTCGAGGGGGCTACACCTTC
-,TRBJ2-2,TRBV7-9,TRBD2,CASTPNRGLALSNTGELFF,TGTGCCAGCACCCCTAATCGGGGACTAGCCCTATCAAACACCGGGGAGCTGTTTTTT
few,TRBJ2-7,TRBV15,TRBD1,CATSRGNRDRTIYEQYF,TGTGCCACCAGCAGAGGGAACCGGGACAGGACCATCTACGAGCAGTACTTC
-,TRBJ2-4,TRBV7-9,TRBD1,CASSLVLGTGRNIQYF,TGTGCCAGCAGCTTAGTTTTGGGGACAGGACGTAACATTCAGTACTTC
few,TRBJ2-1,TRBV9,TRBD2,CASSPATSPSYNEQFF,TGTGCCAGCAGCCCGGCGACTAGCCCCTCCTACAATGAGCAGTTCTTC
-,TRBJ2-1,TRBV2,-,CASSDPTWRNEQFF,TGTGCCAGCAGTGACCCCACATGGAGGAATGAGCAGTTCTTC
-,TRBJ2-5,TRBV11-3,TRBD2,CASSPGLAGAVYF,TGTGCCAGCAGCCCTGGACTAGCGGGAGCGGTATACTTC
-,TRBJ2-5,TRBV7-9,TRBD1,CASSLGTGATQETQYF,TGTGCCAGCAGCTTAGGGACAGGGGCTACCCAAGAGACCCAGTACTTC
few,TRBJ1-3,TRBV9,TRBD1,CASSVDRGSGNTIYF,TGTGCCAGCAGCGTCGACAGGGGCTCTGGAAACACCATATATTTT
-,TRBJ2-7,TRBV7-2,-,CASSFTGNPRKQYF,TGTGCCAGCAGCTTCACAGGGAACCCTAGAAAGCAGTACTTC
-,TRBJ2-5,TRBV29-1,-,CSVDLQNPQETQYF,TGCAGCGTTGACTTACAGAATCCCCAAGAGACCCAGTACTTC
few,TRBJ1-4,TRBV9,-,CASSVASQLNEKLFF,TGTGCCAGCAGCGTAGCTAGCCAGCTTAATGAAAAACTGTTTTTT
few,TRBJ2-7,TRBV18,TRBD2,CASSPGGRASYEQYF,TGTGCCAGCTCACCGGGCGGGAGGGCCTCCTACGAGCAGTACTTC
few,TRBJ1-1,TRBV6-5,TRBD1,CASSGQGNTEAFF,TGTGCCAGCAGCGGACAGGGGAACACTGAAGCTTTCTTT
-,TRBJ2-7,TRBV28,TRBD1,CASSPSGTGTYEQYF,TGTGCCAGCAGTCCCTCCGGGACAGGGACCTACGAGCAGTACTTC
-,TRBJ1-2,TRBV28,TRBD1,CASSSPGQGKYNYGYTF,TGTGCCAGCAGTTCACCGGGACAGGGGAAGTATAACTATGGCTACACCTTC
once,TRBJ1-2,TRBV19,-,CASSLQQHKFNYGYTF,TGTGCCAGTAGTTTACAGCAGCACAAGTTTAACTATGGCTACACCTTC
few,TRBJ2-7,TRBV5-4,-,CASSLDISYEQYF,TGTGCCAGCAGCTTGGACATCTCCTACGAGCAGTACTTC
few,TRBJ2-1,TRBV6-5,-,CASSSRNEQFF,TGTGCCAGCAGTTCCCGGAATGAGCAGTTCTTC
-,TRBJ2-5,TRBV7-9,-,CASSLAEGQETQYF,TGTGCCAGCAGTTTAGCGGAGGGTCAAGAGACCCAGTACTTC
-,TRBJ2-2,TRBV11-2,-,CASSQRSWELFF,TGTGCCAGCAGCCAGCGGTCCTGGGAGCTGTTTTTT
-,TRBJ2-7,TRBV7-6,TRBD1,CASSSTGGEQYF,TGTGCCAGCAGCTCGACAGGGGGCGAGCAGTACTTC
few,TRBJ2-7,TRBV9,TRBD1,CASSSRTGPSYEQYF,TGTGCCAGCAGCTCCCGGACAGGCCCCTCCTACGAGCAGTACTTC
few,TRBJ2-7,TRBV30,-,CAWSRAGYEQYF,TGTGCCTGGAGCAGGGCGGGGTACGAGCAGTACTTC
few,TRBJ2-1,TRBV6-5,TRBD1,CASSRRTGSYNEQFF,TGTGCCAGCAGTCGCAGGACAGGGAGTTACAATGAGCAGTTCTTC
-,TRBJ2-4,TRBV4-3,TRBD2,CASSLRLAGGGNIQYF,TGCGCCAGCAGCCTAAGATTAGCGGGAGGGGGAAACATTCAGTACTTC
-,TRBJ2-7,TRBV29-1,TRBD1,CSVEAQRDRAQYF,TGCAGCGTTGAAGCCCAAAGGGACAGGGCGCAGTACTTC
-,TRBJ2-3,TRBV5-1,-,CASSLGPGTDTQYF,TGCGCCAGCAGCTTGGGTCCGGGCACAGATACGCAGTATTTT
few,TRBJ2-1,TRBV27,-,CASSSQSYNEQFF,TGTGCCAGCAGTTCTCAGTCCTACAATGAGCAGTTCTTC
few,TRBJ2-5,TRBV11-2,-,CASSRSGETQYF,TGTGCCAGCAGCAGGTCGGGGGAGACCCAGTACTTC
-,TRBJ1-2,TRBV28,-,CASSLSGRGLGYTF,TGTGCCAGCAGTTTATCGGGGAGGGGTCTTGGCTACACCTTC
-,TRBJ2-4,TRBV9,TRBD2,CASSPSGVNIQYF,TGTGCCAGCAGCCCCAGCGGGGTAAACATTCAGTACTTC
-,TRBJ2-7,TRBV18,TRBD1,CASSARDSFYEQYF,TGTGCCAGCTCAGCCCGGGACAGTTTCTACGAGCAGTACTTC
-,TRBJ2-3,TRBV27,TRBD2,CASSLGLAGSTDTQYF,TGTGCCAGCAGTCTGGGGCTAGCGGGAAGCACAGATACGCAGTATTTT
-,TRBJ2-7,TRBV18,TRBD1,CASSPGQGQTYEQYF,TGTGCCAGCTCCCCTGGACAGGGACAAACCTACGAGCAGTACTTC
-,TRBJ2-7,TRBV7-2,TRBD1,CASSWDKGQGDYEQYF,TGTGCCAGCAGCTGGGATAAGGGACAGGGGGATTACGAGCAGTACTTC